Presented here are 26 T cell receptor beta chains from one specimen sequenced in a study of shared clonotypes between healthy human individuals. Clones were read by immunoSEQ multiplex PCR, and TCRdb kept only the in-frame ones, dropping some. Among roughly 1,000,000 clones, around three quarters were seen once, and the ten largest hold under 0.6%. Sequenced sample: memory CD4+ T cells from PBMCs. This sample's subset: CD45RA-negative fraction. Receptor source: a young man in good health. Some clones in this sample may be carry-over from other donors' samples.

J is TRBJ1-1 and V is TRBV28; a possible D gene is TRBD1 (6 bases). The germline V and J ends were trimmed by 5 bases and 5 bases, with 21 bases remaining between them. The CDR3 totals 16 residues. Germline CDR1 is MDHEN and CDR2 is SYDVKM. The CDR3 region is CASSLRDTRLGTEAFF. For the CDR3, the DNA is TGTGCCAGCAGTCTCCGGGACACCCGACTGGGGACTGAAGCTTTCTTT.

Note on this clone: Other DNA sequences within the sample encode an identical CDR3. The gene calls are TRBV7-9 and TRBJ1-1, with unresolved D. V dropped 1 base and J dropped 4 bases, with 7 bases sitting between them. Germline CDR1 reads SEHNR; CDR2 reads FQNEAQ (reference sequence). This CDR3 spans 13 amino acids. The CDR3 bases are TGTGCCAGCAGCTTAGACAGCGGCACTGAAGCTTTCTTT. It codes for CASSLDSGTEAFF.

The chain combines TRBV4-2 with TRBJ2-7; TRBD2 matches at 11 bases. The CDR3 runs 17 residues. J lost 0 bases, V lost 1 base, and 5 bases had no gene match. Germline V gene sequence: CDR1 LGHNA, CDR2 YNFKEQ. CDR3 loop: CASSQASTSGVSYEQYF. The CDR3 coding sequence is TGTGCCAGCAGCCAAGCTTCGACTAGCGGGGTCTCCTACGAGCAGTACTTC.

The chain carries TRBV19 and TRBJ1-4; D unresolved. The CDR3 has 13 amino acids. The V end lost 5 bases, the J end lost 7 bases, and 11 bases lay between the germline ends. Germline lookup yields CDR1 LNHDA and CDR2 SQIVND (reference sequence). The CDR3: CASSRRPLEKLFF. The CDR3 bases are TGTGCCAGTAGTCGTCGGCCACTTGAAAAACTGTTTTTT.

This chain uses TRBV10-3 with TRBJ2-7; 13 bases fit TRBD2. The CDR3 is 14 residues long. The junction had 3 bases not matched to a gene; V was cut back by 6 bases and J by 4 bases. Germline loops: CDR1 ENHRY, CDR2 SYGVKD. The CDR3 sequence is CAIREGLAGYEQYF. For the CDR3, the DNA is TGTGCCATCAGGGAGGGACTAGCGGGGTACGAGCAGTACTTC.

The rearrangement joins TRBV28 to TRBJ2-7; tentative D call: TRBD2 (5 bases). The V end was cut by 6 bases, the J end by 1 base, with 7 bases between. CDR3 length: 12 residues. Germline CDR1 and CDR2: MDHEN and SYDVKM. CDR3 loop: CASSEGSYEQYF. The CDR3 DNA reads as TGTGCCAGCAGCGAGGGATCCTACGAGCAGTACTTC.

This chain connects TRBV19 to TRBJ1-1, with D possibly matching TRBD1 (5 bases). Germline V gene sequence: CDR1 LNHDA, CDR2 SQIVND (reference sequence). The V end was cut by 3 bases, the J end by 6 bases, with 8 bases between. This CDR3 is 12 amino acids long. CDR3 region: CASSIGTSEAFF. The CDR3 DNA reads TGTGCCAGTAGTATCGGGACTTCTGAAGCTTTCTTT.

The chain has TRBV5-4 and TRBJ1-2; tentative D call: TRBD1 (5 bases). Trimming took 3 bases from V and 5 from J, leaving 14 bases between them. The CDR3 contains 14 residues. The germline V gene encodes CDR1 SGHNT and CDR2 YYREEE (reference sequence). The CDR3 nucleotides read TGTGCCAGCAGCTGGGGGACGGAAGGATATGGCTACACCTTC. It encodes CASSWGTEGYGYTF.

This chain uses TRBV4-1 with TRBJ2-3; D may match TRBD1 or TRBD2 (5 bases each). There are 16 residues in the CDR3. Trimming shortened V by 1 base and J by 4 bases, and 15 bases separated the two germline ends. Germline CDR1 is MGHRA and CDR2 is YSYEKL. The DNA of the CDR3 is TGCGCCAGCAGCCAAGGGCCCTGGGACCCCGCAGATACGCAGTATTTT. Its translation: CASSQGPWDPADTQYF.

This sequence joins TRBV6-1 and TRBJ2-5; 9 bases line up with TRBD1. V shed 2 bases and J 5 bases; nucleotides not matched to a gene: 6. Germline V gene sequence: CDR1 MNHNS, CDR2 SASEGT. The CDR3 extends over 15 amino acids. Here the CDR3 DNA reads TGTGCCAGCAGTGAACAGACAGGGGGTTGGGAGACCCAGTACTTC. Translated: CASSEQTGGWETQYF.

The chain links TRBV18 to TRBJ2-7, with TRBD2 identical over 13 bases. The germline V gene encodes CDR1 KGHSH and CDR2 LQKENI. Trimming cost V 5 bases and J 2 bases; bases outside gene matches: 9. This CDR3 region has 17 residues. For the CDR3, the DNA is TGTGCCAGCTCATCACTAGCGGGAGGGCCGGGTGCCTACGAGCAGTACTTC. This sequence encodes CASSSLAGGPGAYEQYF.

The chain joins TRBV29-1 to TRBJ2-1; TRBD1 might be the D (6 bases). This CDR3 comprises 13 residues. V gave up 2 bases and J gave up 5 bases, with 10 bases separating them. CDR1 is SQVTM, CDR2 ANQGSEA, per germline. The CDR3 bases are TGCAGCGTTGAAAGAAACAGGGACAATGAGCAGTTCTTC. Protein sequence: CSVERNRDNEQFF.

This chain connects TRBV2 to TRBJ2-1; D remains ambiguous. V was trimmed by 7 bases and J by 4 bases, leaving 8 bases between them. From germline, CDR1 is SNHLY and CDR2 FYNNEI. The CDR3 contains 12 residues. This chain's CDR3 is CASTYIYNEQFF. CDR3 bases: TGTGCCAGCACTTACATATACAATGAGCAGTTCTTC.

A word on this clone: A far larger clone is just one base off, so this is likely a read error. The sample holds other DNA sequences that translate to the same CDR3. This CDR3 reads CSARSETQYF. In DNA, the CDR3 is TGCAGTGCTAGGTCAGAGACCCAGTACTTC. The rearrangement links TRBV20-1 to TRBJ2-5; no clear D. V lost 3 bases and J lost 4, with 3 bases in between. Per the germline V gene, CDR1 is DFQATT and CDR2 is SNEGSKA (reference sequence). CDR3 size: 10 residues.

This clone was seen more than once but under ten times. This chain connects TRBV4-2 to TRBJ2-3; no definite D call. Germline V gene sequence: CDR1 LGHNA, CDR2 YNFKEQ. The CDR3 sequence is 18 residues long. Trimming shortened V by 0 bases and J by 1 base, and 17 bases separated the two germline ends. CDR3 DNA: TGTGCCAGCAGCCAAGACCCTTCTCCCAGTCCCGGCACAGATACGCAGTATTTT. The encoded protein is CASSQDPSPSPGTDTQYF.

This clone was recorded once. This chain links TRBV5-4 with TRBJ2-3; 9 nucleotides align to TRBD2. The V and J ends lost 0 bases and 4 bases, in that order; junction bases with no gene match: 0. Looked up from germline, CDR1 is SGHNT and CDR2 is YYREEE (reference sequence). The CDR3 sequence is 14 residues long. The CDR3 sequence is CASSLVAGADTQYF. CDR3 DNA sequence: TGTGCCAGCAGCTTGGTAGCGGGGGCAGATACGCAGTATTTT.

The chain combines TRBV10-3 with TRBJ2-7; D gene uncertain. Per germline, CDR1 ENHRY and CDR2 SYGVKD. This CDR3 is 12 amino acids long. Trimming pared 4 bases from V and 8 bases from J, leaving 12 bases between. For the CDR3, the DNA is TGTGCCATCAGTGCGCTTCCCAATCAGCAGTACTTC. It codes for CAISALPNQQYF.

This clone came up many times. The chain couples TRBV19 to TRBJ2-7; 7 bases line up with TRBD2. This CDR3 contains 12 residues. Trimming took 8 bases from V and 6 from J; bases not matched to a gene: 7. The V gene's germline CDR1 is LNHDA and CDR2 SQIVND (reference sequence). The CDR3 loop reads CASGTTASEQYF. The DNA of the CDR3 is TGTGCCAGTGGGACTACCGCTTCCGAGCAGTACTTC.

This clone was observed a handful of times. CDR3 protein: CASSLGGGGLTYEQYF. DNA of the CDR3: TGTGCCAGCAGCTTAGGGGGCGGGGGCCTTACCTACGAGCAGTACTTC. The chain joins TRBV7-6 to TRBJ2-7; D may be TRBD2 (7 bases). V lost 1 base to trimming and J lost 2 bases, with 15 bases between them. Germline V CDR1 and CDR2: SGHVS, FNYEAQ. The CDR3 spans 16 residues.

The V gene is TRBV27, the J gene TRBJ2-5, with 8 nucleotides matching TRBD1. The CDR3 has 15 residues. Germline-derived CDR1 and CDR2 are MNHEY and SMNVEV (reference sequence). Trimming at V came to 5 bases and at J to 4 bases, leaving 9 bases not matched to a gene. In DNA, the CDR3 is TGTGCCAGCAGTGTCTTAGGACAGGGATCAGAGACCCAGTACTTC. Its protein is CASSVLGQGSETQYF.

The chain recombines TRBV5-6 with TRBJ2-5, with 8 nucleotides matching TRBD1. The trim removed 4 bases at V and 2 bases at J, leaving 7 bases unmatched. The CDR3 sequence is 15 residues long. CDR1 is SGHDT, CDR2 YYEEEE, per germline. CDR3 amino acids: CASSLRQGFQETQYF. Written as DNA, the CDR3 is TGTGCCAGCAGCCTGAGACAGGGGTTTCAAGAGACCCAGTACTTC.

The rearrangement uses TRBV5-4 and TRBJ2-2, with a possible D match to TRBD1 (7 bases). The CDR3 spans 16 residues. The germline gives CDR1 SGHNT, CDR2 YYREEE (reference sequence). V was clipped by 0 bases and J by 7 bases, with 16 bases between them. Here the CDR3 DNA reads TGTGCCAGCAGCTTGGTAGGGGGCGGGATTATCGGGGAGCTGTTTTTT. Its protein is CASSLVGGGIIGELFF.

CDR3 bases: TGTGCCAGCAGCTTAACAGCGGGACCATATGGCTACACCTTC. Residues: CASSLTAGPYGYTF. V and J are TRBV7-3 and TRBJ1-2, with D tentatively TRBD1 (5 bases). From germline, CDR1 is SGHTA and CDR2 FQGTGA. V was trimmed by 0 bases and J by 5 bases, leaving 10 bases between them. The CDR3 sequence is 14 residues long. Filled out from reference TRBV7-3 and TRBJ1-2, the complete variable domain reads GAGVSQTPSNKVTEKGKYVELRCDPISGHTALYWYRQSLGQGPEFLIYFQGTGAADDSGLPNDRFFAVRPEGSVSTLKIQRTERGDSAVYLCASSLTAGPYGYTFGSGTRLTVV.

The chain is built from TRBV28 and TRBJ1-6, with TRBD1 as a possible D gene (5 bases). Germline CDR1 is MDHEN and CDR2 is SYDVKM. This CDR3 is 14 amino acids long. V was cut by 7 bases and J by 8 bases, with 15 bases left in between. The CDR3 DNA follows: TGTGCCAGCATCTCCGGGACCACGCATTCACCCCTCCACTTT. It translates to CASISGTTHSPLHF.

This chain connects TRBV5-4 to TRBJ2-5; 8 bases line up with TRBD2. CDR3 length: 15 residues. The ends lost 0 bases at V and 4 bases at J; junction bases unmatched: 5. Germline CDR1 is SGHNT and CDR2 is YYREEE (reference sequence). The CDR3 region is CASSLDPGGTETQYF. Written as DNA, the CDR3 is TGTGCCAGCAGCTTGGATCCGGGAGGGACAGAGACCCAGTACTTC.

Comment on this clone: This sample also contains other DNA sequences that code for the same CDR3. The rearrangement joins TRBV30 to TRBJ1-2, with D unresolved. Trimming shortened V by 1 base and J by 5 bases, and 5 bases separated the two germline ends. From germline, CDR1 is GTSNPN and CDR2 SVGIG (reference sequence). CDR3 length equals 11 residues. The CDR3 is CAWSDVYGYTF. Written as DNA, the CDR3 is TGTGCCTGGAGTGACGTATATGGCTACACCTTC.